This is a list of T cell receptor beta chains from one sample in a study of cytomegalovirus exposure and HLA in healthy donors. Produced via immunoSEQ multiplex PCR; TCRdb's table is partial and in-frame only. The sample contains about 120,000 clones, 65% to 80% of which appear only once. Sequencing input: PBMCs. These receptor sequences come from a female donor in good health and CMV-seronegative. Each CDR3 is given with its conserved first and last residue. A D gene is named only where the DNA matches it firmly. Clone size, where shown, is once, few, many, or a class for clones that have expanded.

length	size	J	V	D	DNA	CDR3
14	.	TRBJ1-1	TRBV30	.	TGTGCCTGGAGTGTACTAGGCCCACCAGCTGAAGCTTTCTTT	CAWSVLGPPAEAFF
18	.	TRBJ1-5	TRBV4-1	TRBD1	TGCGCCAGCAGCCGAACACCGGGACAGGGGGATAGCAATCAGCCCCAGCATTTT	CASSRTPGQGDSNQPQHF
15	.	TRBJ1-2	TRBV6-1	TRBD1	TGTGCCAGCAGGGGGAACAGGGGGACCCGGGATGGCTACACCTTC	CASRGNRGTRDGYTF
15	.	TRBJ2-3	TRBV9	TRBD2	TGTGCCAGCAGCCCTTTCGGGGGGAGCACAGATACGCAGTATTTT	CASSPFGGSTDTQYF
17	.	TRBJ2-1	TRBV9	TRBD2	TGTGCCAGCAGCGAAGCGGGGGGCCGATACCTTAACAATGAGCAGTTCTTC	CASSEAGGRYLNNEQFF
15	.	TRBJ2-1	TRBV19	TRBD2	TGTGCCAGTAGTATTAGCGGGGGGGCTGGAAATGAGCAGTTCTTC	CASSISGGAGNEQFF
11	few	TRBJ1-2	TRBV5-6	.	TGTGCCAGCAGCGGGACATGGGGCTACACCTTC	CASSGTWGYTF
12	.	TRBJ2-7	TRBV2	.	TGTGCCAGCAGTGAAGCGCGTCACGAGCAGTACTTC	CASSEARHEQYF
13	.	TRBJ2-7	TRBV5-6	.	TGTGCCAGCAGTTCCGGGACTTCCTACGAGCAGTACTTC	CASSSGTSYEQYF
16	.	TRBJ2-5	TRBV4-1	TRBD2	TGCGCCAGCAGCCAAGCCCCTTTCGGGGGGAAAGAGACCCAGTACTTC	CASSQAPFGGKETQYF
14	.	TRBJ1-2	TRBV5-1	.	TGCGCCAGCAGCTTGGGAGCCGGGGACTATGGCTACACCTTC	CASSLGAGDYGYTF
14	.	TRBJ2-7	TRBV5-1	TRBD1	TGCGCCAGCAGCCGGGGACAGGTAACCTACGAGCAGTACTTC	CASSRGQVTYEQYF
13	.	TRBJ1-1	TRBV6-5	TRBD1	TGTGCCAGCAGTAATTCGGGACAGGGTCGAGCTTTCTTT	CASSNSGQGRAFF
15	.	TRBJ2-2	TRBV7-6	.	TGTGCCAGCAGCTTGGGGCAGGGGATGGTCGGGGAGCTGTTTTTT	CASSLGQGMVGELFF
14	.	TRBJ2-5	TRBV6-1	TRBD2	TGTGCCAGCAGAGTTAGCGGGGGCGGAGAGACCCAGTACTTC	CASRVSGGGETQYF
14	.	TRBJ1-6	TRBV12-5	.	TGTGCTAGTGGTACGGGGGGCCATAATTCACCCCTCCACTTT	CASGTGGHNSPLHF
11	.	TRBJ1-3	TRBV7-2	.	TGTGCCAGCACAGGGTTGGACACCATATATTTT	CASTGLDTIYF
18	.	TRBJ2-3	TRBV9	TRBD2	TGTGCCAGCAGCGTCACTAGCGGGGGGGCCTCGGGCACAGATACGCAGTATTTT	CASSVTSGGASGTDTQYF
16	.	TRBJ2-3	TRBV27	TRBD2	TGTGCCAGCAGTTTTTCTGCGGGGGAACACACAGATACGCAGTATTTT	CASSFSAGEHTDTQYF
17	.	TRBJ1-2	TRBV7-7	.	TGTGCCAGCGGCGGCGGGCACGGGCCCGCTCACCACTATGGCTACACCTTC	CASGGGHGPAHHYGYTF
16	.	TRBJ1-5	TRBV7-8	.	TGTGCCAGCAGCGACACTTTAACCCGTGGCAATCAGCCCCAGCATTTT	CASSDTLTRGNQPQHF
15	.	TRBJ2-7	TRBV10-3	TRBD2	TGTGCCATCAGTGATTTAGCGGGGGGTTTCTACGAGCAGTACTTC	CAISDLAGGFYEQYF
15	.	TRBJ2-2	TRBV5-1	.	TGCGCCAGCCGAGGGGGGGATACGAACACCGGGGAGCTGTTTTTT	CASRGGDTNTGELFF
14	.	TRBJ1-1	TRBV4-3	.	TGCGCCAGCAGCCAAGTGGAGGGGAACACTGAAGCTTTCTTT	CASSQVEGNTEAFF
14	.	TRBJ2-5	TRBV7-9	TRBD1	TGTGCCAGCAGCGAAGACAGGGATCAAGAGACCCAGTACTTC	CASSEDRDQETQYF
15	.	TRBJ2-3	TRBV6-6	.	TGTGCCAGCCCCCAAAGGGGGTGGGTCACAGATACGCAGTATTTT	CASPQRGWVTDTQYF
16	.	TRBJ1-1	TRBV25-1	TRBD1	TGTGCCAGCAGTAACCGACCGGGACAGGGGAACACTGAAGCTTTCTTT	CASSNRPGQGNTEAFF
14	.	TRBJ1-1	TRBV5-1	.	TGCGCCAGCAGCGGGCAACTTATGAACACTGAAGCTTTCTTT	CASSGQLMNTEAFF
15	.	TRBJ2-7	TRBV10-3	TRBD2	TGTGCCAGCGCGACCCTAGCGGGGGGGCCCTACGAGCAGTACTTC	CASATLAGGPYEQYF
17	.	TRBJ1-5	TRBV15	.	TGTGCCACCAGCAGAGATGGATTGGCAGGTCCCAATCAGCCCCAGCATTTT	CATSRDGLAGPNQPQHF
13	once	TRBJ1-2	TRBV7-2	TRBD1	TGTGCCAGCAGCTTAGGGCCAGGGGGAGGCTACACCTTC	CASSLGPGGGYTF
15	.	TRBJ2-1	TRBV5-1	TRBD2	TGCGCCAGCAGTAATAGCGGGGAAGGCTACAATGAGCAGTTCTTC	CASSNSGEGYNEQFF